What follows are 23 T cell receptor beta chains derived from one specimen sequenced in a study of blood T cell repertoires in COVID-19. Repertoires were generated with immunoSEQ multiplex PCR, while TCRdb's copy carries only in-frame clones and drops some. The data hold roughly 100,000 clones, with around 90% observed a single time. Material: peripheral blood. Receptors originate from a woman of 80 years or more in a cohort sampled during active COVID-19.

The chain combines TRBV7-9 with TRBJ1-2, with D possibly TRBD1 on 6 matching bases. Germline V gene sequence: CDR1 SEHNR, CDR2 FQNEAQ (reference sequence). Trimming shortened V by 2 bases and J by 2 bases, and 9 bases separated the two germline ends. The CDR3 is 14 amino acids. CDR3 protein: CASSLSQGNYGYTF. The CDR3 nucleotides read TGTGCCAGCAGCTTATCTCAGGGGAACTATGGCTACACCTTC.

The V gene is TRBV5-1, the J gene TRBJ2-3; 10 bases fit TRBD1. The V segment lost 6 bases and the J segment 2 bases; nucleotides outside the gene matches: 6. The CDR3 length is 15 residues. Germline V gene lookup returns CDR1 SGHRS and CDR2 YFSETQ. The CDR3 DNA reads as TGCGCCAGCACTCCGGGACAGGGGCTCACAGATACGCAGTATTTT. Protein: CASTPGQGLTDTQYF.

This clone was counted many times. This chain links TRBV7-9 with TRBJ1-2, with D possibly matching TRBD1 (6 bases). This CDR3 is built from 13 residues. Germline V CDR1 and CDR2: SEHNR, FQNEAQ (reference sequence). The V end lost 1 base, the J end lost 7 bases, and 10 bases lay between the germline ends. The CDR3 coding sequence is TGTGCCAGCAGCTTAGGCCCAGGGGCTGGCTACACCTTC. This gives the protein CASSLGPGAGYTF.

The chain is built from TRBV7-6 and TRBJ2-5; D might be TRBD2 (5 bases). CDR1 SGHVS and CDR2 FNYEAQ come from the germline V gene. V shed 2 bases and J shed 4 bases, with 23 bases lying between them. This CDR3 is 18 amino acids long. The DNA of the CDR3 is TGTGCCAGCAGCTTATTTAAGGGTAGCGCACTTTCTGGAGAGACCCAGTACTTC. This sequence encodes CASSLFKGSALSGETQYF.

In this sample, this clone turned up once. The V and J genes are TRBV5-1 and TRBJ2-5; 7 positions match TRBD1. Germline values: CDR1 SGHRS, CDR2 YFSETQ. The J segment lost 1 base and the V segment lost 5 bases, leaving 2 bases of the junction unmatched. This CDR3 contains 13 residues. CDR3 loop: CASRTGIQETQYF. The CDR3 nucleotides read TGCGCCAGCAGGACAGGGATCCAAGAGACCCAGTACTTC.

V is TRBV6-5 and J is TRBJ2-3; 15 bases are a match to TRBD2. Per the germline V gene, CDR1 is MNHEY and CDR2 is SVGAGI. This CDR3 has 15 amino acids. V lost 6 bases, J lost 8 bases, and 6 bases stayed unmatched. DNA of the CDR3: TGTGCCAGCAGAACTCGGACTAGCGGGGGGGGTACGCAGTATTTT. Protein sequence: CASRTRTSGGGTQYF.

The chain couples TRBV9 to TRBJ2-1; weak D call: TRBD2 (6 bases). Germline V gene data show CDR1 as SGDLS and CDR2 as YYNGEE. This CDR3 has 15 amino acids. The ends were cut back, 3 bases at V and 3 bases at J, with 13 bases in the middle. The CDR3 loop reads CASSAPGEVYNEQFF. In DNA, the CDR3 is TGTGCCAGCAGCGCCCCGGGGGAGGTCTACAATGAGCAGTTCTTC.

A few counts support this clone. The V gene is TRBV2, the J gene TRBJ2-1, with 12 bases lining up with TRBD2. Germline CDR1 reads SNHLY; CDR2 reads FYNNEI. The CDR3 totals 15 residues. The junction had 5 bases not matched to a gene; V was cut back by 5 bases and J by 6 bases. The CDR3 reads CASSPLAGGPNEQFF. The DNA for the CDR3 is TGTGCCAGCAGTCCTCTAGCGGGGGGGCCCAATGAGCAGTTCTTC.

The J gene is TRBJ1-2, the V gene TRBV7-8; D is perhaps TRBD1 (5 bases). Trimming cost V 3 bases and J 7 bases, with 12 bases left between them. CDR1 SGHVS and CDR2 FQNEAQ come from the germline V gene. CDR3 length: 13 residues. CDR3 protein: CASSLGREGGYTF. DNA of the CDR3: TGTGCCAGCAGCTTGGGCAGGGAGGGTGGCTACACCTTC.

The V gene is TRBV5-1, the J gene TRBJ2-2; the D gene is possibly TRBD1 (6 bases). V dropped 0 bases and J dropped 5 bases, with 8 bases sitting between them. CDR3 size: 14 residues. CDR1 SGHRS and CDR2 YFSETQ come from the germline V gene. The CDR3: CASSLGGGTGELFF. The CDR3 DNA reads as TGCGCCAGCAGCTTGGGAGGGGGAACCGGGGAGCTGTTTTTT.

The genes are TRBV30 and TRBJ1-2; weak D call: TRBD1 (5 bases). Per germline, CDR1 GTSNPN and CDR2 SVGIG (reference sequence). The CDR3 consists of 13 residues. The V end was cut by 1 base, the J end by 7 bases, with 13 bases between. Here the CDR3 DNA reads TGTGCCTGGAGTGAAGGCAGGGCGATTGGCTACACCTTC. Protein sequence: CAWSEGRAIGYTF.

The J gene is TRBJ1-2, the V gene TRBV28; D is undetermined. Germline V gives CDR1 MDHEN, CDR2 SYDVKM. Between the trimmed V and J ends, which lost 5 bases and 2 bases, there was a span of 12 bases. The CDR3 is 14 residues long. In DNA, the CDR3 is TGTGCCAGCAGTCAAAAAGGAGGGAACTATGGCTACACCTTC. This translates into CASSQKGGNYGYTF.

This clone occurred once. The CDR3 is CASSPGGNEQFF. The CDR3 DNA reads TGTGCCAGCAGCCCCGGGGGTAATGAGCAGTTCTTC. V and J are TRBV6-5 and TRBJ2-1, with a weak D call TRBD2 (6 bases). V lost 6 bases, J lost 7 bases, and 10 bases lay in between. CDR1 MNHEY and CDR2 SVGAGI come from the germline V gene. This CDR3 spans 12 amino acids.

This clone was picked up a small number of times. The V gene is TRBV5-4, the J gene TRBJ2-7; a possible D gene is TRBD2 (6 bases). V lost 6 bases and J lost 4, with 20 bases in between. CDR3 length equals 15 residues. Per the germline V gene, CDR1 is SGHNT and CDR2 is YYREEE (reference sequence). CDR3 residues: CASTPSGGNMYEQYF. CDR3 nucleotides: TGTGCCAGCACCCCCTCGGGCGGGAACATGTACGAGCAGTACTTC.

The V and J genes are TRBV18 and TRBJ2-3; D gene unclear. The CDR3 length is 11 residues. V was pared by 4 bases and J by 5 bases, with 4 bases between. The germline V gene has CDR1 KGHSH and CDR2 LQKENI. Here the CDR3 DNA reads TGTGCCAGCTCACGTATAGATACGCAGTATTTT. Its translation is CASSRIDTQYF.

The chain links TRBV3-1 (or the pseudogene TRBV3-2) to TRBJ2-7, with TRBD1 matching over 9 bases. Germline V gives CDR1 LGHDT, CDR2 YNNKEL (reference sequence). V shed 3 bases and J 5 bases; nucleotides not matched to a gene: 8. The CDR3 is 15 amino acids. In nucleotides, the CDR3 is TGTGCCAGCAGCCACACCGGGACAGGGCAACACGAGCAGTACTTC. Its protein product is CASSHTGTGQHEQYF.

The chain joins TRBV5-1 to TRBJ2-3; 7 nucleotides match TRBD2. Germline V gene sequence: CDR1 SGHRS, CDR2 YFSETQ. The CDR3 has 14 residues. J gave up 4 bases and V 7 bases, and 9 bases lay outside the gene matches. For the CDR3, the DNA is TGCGCCAGCTCCTTCCCGCGGGAGTCAGATACGCAGTATTTT. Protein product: CASSFPRESDTQYF.

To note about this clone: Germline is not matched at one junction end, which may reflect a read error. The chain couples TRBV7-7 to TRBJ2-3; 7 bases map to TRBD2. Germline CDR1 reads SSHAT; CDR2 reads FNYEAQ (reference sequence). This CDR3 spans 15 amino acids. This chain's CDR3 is CASSFGLAATDTQYF. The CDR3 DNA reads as TGTGCTAGCAGCTTTGGCCTAGCGGCTACAGATACGCAGTATTTT. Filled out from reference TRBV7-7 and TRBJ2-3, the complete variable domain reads GAGVSQSPRYKVTKRGQDVTLRCDPISSHATLYWYQQALGQGPEFLTYFNYEAQPDKSGLPSDRFSAERPEGSISTLTIQRTEQRDSAMYRCASSFGLAATDTQYFGPGTRLTVL.

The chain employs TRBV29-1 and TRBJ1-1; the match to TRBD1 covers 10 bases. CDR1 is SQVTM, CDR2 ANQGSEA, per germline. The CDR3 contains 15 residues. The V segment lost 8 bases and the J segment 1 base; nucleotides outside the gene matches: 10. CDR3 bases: TGCAGCTCAGCGACAGGGGGCAGGGGGAACACTGAAGCTTTCTTT. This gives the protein CSSATGGRGNTEAFF.

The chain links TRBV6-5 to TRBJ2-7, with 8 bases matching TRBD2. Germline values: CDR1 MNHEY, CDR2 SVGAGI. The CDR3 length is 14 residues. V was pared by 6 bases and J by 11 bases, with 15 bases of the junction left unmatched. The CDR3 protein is CASSQTGGFREEYF. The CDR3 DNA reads TGTGCCAGCAGCCAAACGGGGGGGTTCAGGGAGGAGTACTTC.

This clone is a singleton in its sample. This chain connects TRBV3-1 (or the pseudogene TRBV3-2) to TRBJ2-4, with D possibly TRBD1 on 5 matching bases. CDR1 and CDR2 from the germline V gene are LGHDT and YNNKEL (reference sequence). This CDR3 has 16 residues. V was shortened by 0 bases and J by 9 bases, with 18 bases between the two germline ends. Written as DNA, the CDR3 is TGTGCCAGCAGCCAAGATTCTTTTGCAGGGTTGGGCATTCAGTACTTC. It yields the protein CASSQDSFAGLGIQYF.

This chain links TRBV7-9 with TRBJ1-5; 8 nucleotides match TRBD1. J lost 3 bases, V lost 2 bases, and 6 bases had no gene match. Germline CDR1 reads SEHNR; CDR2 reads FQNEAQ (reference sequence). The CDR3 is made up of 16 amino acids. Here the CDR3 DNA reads TGTGCCAGCAGCTTATCTATGGGACAGGTCAATCAGCCCCAGCATTTT. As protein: CASSLSMGQVNQPQHF.

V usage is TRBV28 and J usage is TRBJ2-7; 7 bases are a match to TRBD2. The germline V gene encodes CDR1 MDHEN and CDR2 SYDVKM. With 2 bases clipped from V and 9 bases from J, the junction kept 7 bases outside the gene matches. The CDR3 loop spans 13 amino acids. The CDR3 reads CASSLAGAPGQYF. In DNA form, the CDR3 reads TGTGCCAGCAGTTTAGCGGGAGCCCCCGGGCAGTACTTC. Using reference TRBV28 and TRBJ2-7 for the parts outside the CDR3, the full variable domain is DVKVTQSSRYLVKRTGEKVFLECVQDMDHENMFWYRQDPGLGLRLIYFSYDVKMKEKGDIPEGYSVSREKKERFSLILESASTNQTSMYLCASSLAGAPGQYFGPGTRLTVT.